Listed below are T cell receptor beta chains from one sample, sequenced in a study of T-cell reconstitution after alpha-beta-depleted transplantation in children. MiXCR was run by TCRdb on the PCR reads, yielding one entry per CDR3 protein. The sample consists of hundreds of thousands of distinct CDR3 sequences, about a sixth of them appearing once. The sequencing here drew on PBMCs, mostly from graft donor cells, taken 360 days after TCRalphabeta/CD19-depleted stem cell transplant. Every receptor here comes from a boy younger than two who had a stem cell transplant for Wiskott-Aldrich syndrome, so the T cells may come from the graft donor. The CDR3 runs from the conserved cysteine through the conserved F or W. The D gene is left open where the match is weak. Clone sizes are given selectively: once, few, many, or a class where the clone is expanded.

j_gene | d_gene | v_gene | abundance | CDR3nt | CDR3aa
TRBJ2-2 | TRBD1 | TRBV4-1 | . | TGCGCCAGCAGCCAACGACAGGGGTCGAACACCGGGGAGCTGTTTTTT | CASSQRQGSNTGELFF
TRBJ1-4 | . | TRBV4-3 | few | TGCGCCAGCAGCCAAGGACTAGTGTCTGAAAAACTGTTTTTT | CASSQGLVSEKLFF
TRBJ2-7 | TRBD1 | TRBV12-3/TRBV12-4 | . | TGTGCCAGCAGTTTAATGGGACAGTCCTACGAGCAGTACTTC | CASSLMGQSYEQYF
TRBJ2-1 | . | TRBV19 | few | TGTGCCAGTAGGAGCGGCCCCTCCTACAATGAGCAGTTCTTC | CASRSGPSYNEQFF
TRBJ2-2 | TRBD1 | TRBV10-3 | . | TGTGCCATCAGTGAGGTGATACAGGGGACCGGGGAGCTGTTTTTT | CAISEVIQGTGELFF
TRBJ2-1 | . | TRBV18 | . | TGTGCCAGCTCACCACCGGGGGTGGACGAGCAGTTCTTC | CASSPPGVDEQFF
TRBJ2-1 | . | TRBV5-6 | . | TGTGCCAGCAGCTCGGAGGGCAGACGGGCCTACAATGAGCAGTTCTTC | CASSSEGRRAYNEQFF
TRBJ2-1 | TRBD2 | TRBV28 | many | TGTGCCAGCAACACCCTAGCGGTAGGGGATGATGAGCAGTTCTTC | CASNTLAVGDDEQFF
TRBJ2-1 | TRBD2 | TRBV6-5 | . | TGTGCCAGCAGTTACTCGCTCGTGGGAGGGCTCTACAATGAGCAGTTCTTC | CASSYSLVGGLYNEQFF
TRBJ2-3 | TRBD1 | TRBV11-2 | . | TGTGCCAGCAGCTTACAGTTTCCAACAGGGACAGTCACAGATACGCAGTATTTT | CASSLQFPTGTVTDTQYF
TRBJ1-5 | . | TRBV6-1 | few | TGTGCCAGCAGCCAAGGACAGCTCTATAGCAATCAGCCCCAGCATTTT | CASSQGQLYSNQPQHF
TRBJ1-1 | . | TRBV6-5 | . | TGTGCCAGCAGTTACTCGACGGGACAGAACACTGAAGCTTTCTTT | CASSYSTGQNTEAFF
TRBJ2-7 | . | TRBV4-1 | . | TGCGCCAGCAGCCAAGAAAGGGAAACTTACGAGCAGTACTTC | CASSQERETYEQYF
TRBJ2-5 | . | TRBV7-6 | . | TGTGCCAGCAGCTCCCAAGGAGAAGCTAAAGAGACCCAGTACTTC | CASSSQGEAKETQYF
TRBJ2-5 | . | TRBV3-1 | . | TGTGCCAGCAGCCAAACCTCGGCCATTTTGGGAGAGACCCAGTACTTC | CASSQTSAILGETQYF
TRBJ2-1 | . | TRBV27 | few | TGTGCCAGCAGACAGGGCCCTAAACTCAATGAGCAGTTCTTC | CASRQGPKLNEQFF
TRBJ2-5 | TRBD2 | TRBV5-1 | few | TGCGCCAGCAGCTCCCGAACTAGCGGCCAAGAGACCCAGTACTTC | CASSSRTSGQETQYF
TRBJ2-7 | TRBD1 | TRBV5-1 | few | TGCGCCAGCAGCCCCCGATGGGACAGGGAAGGAGAGCAGTACTTC | CASSPRWDREGEQYF
TRBJ2-7 | TRBD1 | TRBV7-2 | . | TGTGCCAGCAGCTTAGAAGGGGGCAGGGACGAGCAGTACTTC | CASSLEGGRDEQYF
TRBJ2-3 | . | TRBV7-9 | . | TGTGCCAGCAGCTTAGCGGGACCAAACACAGATACGCAGTATTTT | CASSLAGPNTDTQYF
TRBJ2-2 | TRBD2 | TRBV7-9 | . | TGTGCCAGCAGCTTTACAGCTACTTTCGGGGGGTTTGAGCTGTTTTTT | CASSFTATFGGFELFF
TRBJ2-1 | . | TRBV11-2 | . | TGTGCCAGCAGCTGGAACTACCGGGGCAATGAGCAGTTCTTC | CASSWNYRGNEQFF
TRBJ2-1 | TRBD2 | TRBV11-3 | few | TGTGCCAGCAGCCTTTCTAGCGGGATTTCCGTAGCCAATGAGCAGTTCTTC | CASSLSSGISVANEQFF
TRBJ2-2 | . | TRBV24-1 | few | TGTGCCACCAGTGATCCAGGGGGGACCGGGGAGCTGTTTTTT | CATSDPGGTGELFF
TRBJ2-1 | . | TRBV5-5 | few | TGTGCCAGCAGCTCCGGGGACCTTATCCCGGATGAGCAGTTCTTC | CASSSGDLIPDEQFF
TRBJ2-1 | TRBD1 | TRBV6-2/TRBV6-3 | . | TGTGCCAGCAGTTGGCAGGGGGACGGTTACAATGAGCAGTTCTTC | CASSWQGDGYNEQFF
TRBJ2-1 | . | TRBV4-3 | few | TGCGCCAGCAGCCAAGGGGAAGGGTGGAATGAGCAGTTCTTC | CASSQGEGWNEQFF
TRBJ1-1 | . | TRBV27 | . | TGTGCCAGCAGTTCGTTGGGGGCTGAAGCTTTCTTT | CASSSLGAEAFF
TRBJ2-7 | . | TRBV3-1 | few | TGTGCCAGCAGCCAATCGAACGAGCAGTACTTC | CASSQSNEQYF
TRBJ2-1 | . | TRBV12-3/TRBV12-4 | . | TGTGCCAGCAGTTCCCGGGACCGCAATGAGCAGTTCTTC | CASSSRDRNEQFF
TRBJ1-5 | . | TRBV20-1 | . | TGCAGTGCTAGAGGGGGGTTCAATCAGCCCCAGCATTTT | CSARGGFNQPQHF